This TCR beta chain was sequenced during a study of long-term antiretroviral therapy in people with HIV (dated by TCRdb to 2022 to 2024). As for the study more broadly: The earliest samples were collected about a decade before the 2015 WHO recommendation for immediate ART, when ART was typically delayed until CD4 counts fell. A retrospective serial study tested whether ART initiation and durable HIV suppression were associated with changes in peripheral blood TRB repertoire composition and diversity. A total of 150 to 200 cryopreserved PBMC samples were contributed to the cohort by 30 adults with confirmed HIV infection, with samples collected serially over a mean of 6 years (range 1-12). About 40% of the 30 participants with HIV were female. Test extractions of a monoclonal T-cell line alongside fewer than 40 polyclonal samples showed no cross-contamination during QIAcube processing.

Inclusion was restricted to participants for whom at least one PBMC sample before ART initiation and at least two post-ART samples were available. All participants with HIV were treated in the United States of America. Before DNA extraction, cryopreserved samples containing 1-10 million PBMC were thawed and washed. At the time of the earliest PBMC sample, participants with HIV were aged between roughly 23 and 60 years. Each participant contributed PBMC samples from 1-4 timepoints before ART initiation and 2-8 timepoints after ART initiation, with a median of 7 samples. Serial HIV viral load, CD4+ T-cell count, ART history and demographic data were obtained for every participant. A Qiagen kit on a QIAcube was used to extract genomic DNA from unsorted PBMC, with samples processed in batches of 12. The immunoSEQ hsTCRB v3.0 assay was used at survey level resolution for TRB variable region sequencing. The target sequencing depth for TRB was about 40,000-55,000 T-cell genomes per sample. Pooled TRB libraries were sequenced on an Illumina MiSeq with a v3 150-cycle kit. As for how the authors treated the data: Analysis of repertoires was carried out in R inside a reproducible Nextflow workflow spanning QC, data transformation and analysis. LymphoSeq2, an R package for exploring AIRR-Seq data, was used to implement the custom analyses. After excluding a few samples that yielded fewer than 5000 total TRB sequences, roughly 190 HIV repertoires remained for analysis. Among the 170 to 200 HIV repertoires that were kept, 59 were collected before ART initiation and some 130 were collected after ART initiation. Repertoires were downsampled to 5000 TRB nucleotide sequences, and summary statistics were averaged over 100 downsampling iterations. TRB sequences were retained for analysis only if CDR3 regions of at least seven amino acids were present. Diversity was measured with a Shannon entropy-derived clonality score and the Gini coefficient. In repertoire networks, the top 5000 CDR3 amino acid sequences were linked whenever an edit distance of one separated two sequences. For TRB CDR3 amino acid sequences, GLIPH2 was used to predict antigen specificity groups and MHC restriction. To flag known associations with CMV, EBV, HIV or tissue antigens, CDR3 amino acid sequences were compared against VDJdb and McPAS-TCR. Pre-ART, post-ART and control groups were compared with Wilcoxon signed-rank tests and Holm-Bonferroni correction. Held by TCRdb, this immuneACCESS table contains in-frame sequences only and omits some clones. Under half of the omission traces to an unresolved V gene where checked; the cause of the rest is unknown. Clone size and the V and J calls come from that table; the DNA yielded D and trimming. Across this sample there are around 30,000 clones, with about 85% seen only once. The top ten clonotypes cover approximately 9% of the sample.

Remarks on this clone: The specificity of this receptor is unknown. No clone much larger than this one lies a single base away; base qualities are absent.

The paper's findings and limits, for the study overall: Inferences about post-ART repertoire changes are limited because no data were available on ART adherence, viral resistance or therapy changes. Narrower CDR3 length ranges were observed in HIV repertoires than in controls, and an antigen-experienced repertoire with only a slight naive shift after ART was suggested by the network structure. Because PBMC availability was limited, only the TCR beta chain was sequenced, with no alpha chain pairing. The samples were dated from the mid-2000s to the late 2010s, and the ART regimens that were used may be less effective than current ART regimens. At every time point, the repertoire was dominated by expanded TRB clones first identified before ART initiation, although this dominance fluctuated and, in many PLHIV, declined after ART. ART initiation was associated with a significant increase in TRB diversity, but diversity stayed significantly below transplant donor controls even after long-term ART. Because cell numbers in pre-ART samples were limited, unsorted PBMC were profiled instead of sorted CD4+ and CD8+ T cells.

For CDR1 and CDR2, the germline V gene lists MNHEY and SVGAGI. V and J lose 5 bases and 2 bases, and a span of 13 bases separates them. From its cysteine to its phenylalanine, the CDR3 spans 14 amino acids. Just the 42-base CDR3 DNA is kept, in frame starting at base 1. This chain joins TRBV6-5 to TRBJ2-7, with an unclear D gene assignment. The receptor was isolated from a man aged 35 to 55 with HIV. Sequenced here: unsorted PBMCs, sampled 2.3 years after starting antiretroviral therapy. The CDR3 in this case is CASSTHTAPYEQYF. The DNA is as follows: TGTGCCAGCAGTACCCATACGGCCCCCTACGAGCAGTACTTC.